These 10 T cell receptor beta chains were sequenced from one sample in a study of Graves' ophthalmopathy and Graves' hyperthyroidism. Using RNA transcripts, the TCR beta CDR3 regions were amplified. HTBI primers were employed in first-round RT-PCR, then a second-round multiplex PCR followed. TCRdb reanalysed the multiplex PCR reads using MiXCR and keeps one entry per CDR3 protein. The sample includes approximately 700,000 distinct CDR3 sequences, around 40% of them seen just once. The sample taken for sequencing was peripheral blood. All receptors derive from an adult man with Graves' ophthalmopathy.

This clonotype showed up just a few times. CDR3 DNA sequence: TGTGCCAGCGGTATGGGACGGGGGTACTACGAGCAGTACTTC. Protein: CASGMGRGYYEQYF. The chain has TRBV10-3 and TRBJ2-7, with a weak D call TRBD2 (6 bases). The germline V and J ends were trimmed by 10 bases and 3 bases, with 19 bases remaining between them. CDR1 is ENHRY and CDR2 is SYGVKD in the germline V gene. There are 14 residues in the CDR3.

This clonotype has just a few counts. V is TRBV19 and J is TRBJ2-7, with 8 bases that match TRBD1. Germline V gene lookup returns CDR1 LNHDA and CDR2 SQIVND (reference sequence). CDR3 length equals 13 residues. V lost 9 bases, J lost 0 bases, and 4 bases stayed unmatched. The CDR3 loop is CASFGQGSYEQYF. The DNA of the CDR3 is TGTGCCAGCTTTGGACAGGGCTCCTACGAGCAGTACTTC.

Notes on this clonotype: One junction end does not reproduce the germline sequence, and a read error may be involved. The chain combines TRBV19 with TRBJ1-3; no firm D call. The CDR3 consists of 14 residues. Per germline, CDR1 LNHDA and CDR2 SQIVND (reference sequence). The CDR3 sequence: CASTSMGSGNIIYF. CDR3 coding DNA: TGTGCCAGTACGAGTATGGGCTCTGGAAACATCATATATTTT.

Written as DNA, the CDR3 is TGCAGCTTAGACGCAGGGTCTAGAGAGACCCAGTACTTC. This encodes CSLDAGSRETQYF. The chain links TRBV29-1 to TRBJ2-5; possible D gene TRBD1, 5 bases. The germline V gene has CDR1 SQVTM and CDR2 ANQGSEA. Trimming shortened V by 8 bases and J by 4 bases, and 17 bases separated the two germline ends. The CDR3 loop spans 13 amino acids.

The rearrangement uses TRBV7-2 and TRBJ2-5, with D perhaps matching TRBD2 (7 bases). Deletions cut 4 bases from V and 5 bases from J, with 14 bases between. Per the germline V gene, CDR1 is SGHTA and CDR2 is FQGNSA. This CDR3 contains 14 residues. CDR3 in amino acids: CASSSHGRGETQYF. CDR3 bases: TGTGCCAGCAGCTCCCATGGGAGGGGGGAGACCCAGTACTTC. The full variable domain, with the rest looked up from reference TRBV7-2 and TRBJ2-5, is GAGVSQSPSNKVTEKGKDVELRCDPISGHTALYWYRQSLGQGLEFLIYFQGNSAPDKSGLPSDRFSAERTGGSVSTLTIQRTQQEDSAVYLCASSSHGRGETQYFGPGTRLLVL.

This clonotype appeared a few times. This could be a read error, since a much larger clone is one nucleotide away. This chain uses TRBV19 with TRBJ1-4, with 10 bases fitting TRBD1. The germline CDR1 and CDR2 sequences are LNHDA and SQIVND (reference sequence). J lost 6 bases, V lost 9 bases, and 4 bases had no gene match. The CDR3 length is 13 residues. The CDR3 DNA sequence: TGTGCCAGCCGAGACAGGGGGCATGAAAAACTGTTTTTT. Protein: CASRDRGHEKLFF.

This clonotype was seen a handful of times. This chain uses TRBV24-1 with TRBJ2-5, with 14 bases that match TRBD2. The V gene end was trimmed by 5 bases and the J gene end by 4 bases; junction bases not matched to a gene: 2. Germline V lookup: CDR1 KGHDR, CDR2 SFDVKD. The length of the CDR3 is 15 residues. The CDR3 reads CATSAGTSGRETQYF. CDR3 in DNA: TGTGCCACCAGTGCTGGGACTAGCGGGAGAGAGACCCAGTACTTC.

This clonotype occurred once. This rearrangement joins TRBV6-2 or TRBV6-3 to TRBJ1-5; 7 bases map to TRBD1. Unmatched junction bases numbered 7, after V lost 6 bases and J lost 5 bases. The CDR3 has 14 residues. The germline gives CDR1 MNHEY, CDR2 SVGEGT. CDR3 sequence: CASSKEGAYQPQHF. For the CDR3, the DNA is TGTGCCAGCAGCAAGGAGGGGGCCTATCAGCCCCAGCATTTT.

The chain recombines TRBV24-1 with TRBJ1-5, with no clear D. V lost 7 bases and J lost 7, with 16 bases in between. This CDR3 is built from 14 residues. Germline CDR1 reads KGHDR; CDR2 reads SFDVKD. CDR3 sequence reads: CATSSPKTGQPQHF. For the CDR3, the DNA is TGTGCCACCAGCAGTCCAAAGACGGGGCAGCCCCAGCATTTT.

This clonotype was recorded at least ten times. CDR3 sequence reads: CSVQGSATNEKLFF. The CDR3 DNA follows: TGCAGCGTTCAAGGCAGCGCAACTAATGAAAAACTGTTTTTT. The chain joins TRBV29-1 to TRBJ1-4; D uncertain. Deletions cut 5 bases from V and 0 bases from J, with 10 bases between. This CDR3 has 14 amino acids. The germline V gene encodes CDR1 SQVTM and CDR2 ANQGSEA. Full variable domain (outside the CDR3, taken from reference TRBV29-1 and TRBJ1-4): SAVISQKPSRDICQRGTSLTIQCQVDSQVTMMFWYRQQPGQSLTLIATANQGSEATYESGFVIDKFPISRPNLTFSTLTVSNMSPEDSSIYLCSVQGSATNEKLFFGSGTQLSVL.